This T cell receptor (beta chain) was profiled in a study of cytomegalovirus exposure and HLA in healthy donors. A multiplex PCR was run with 60 Vbeta primers and 13 Jbeta primers. The method was immunoSEQ multiplex PCR; TCRdb's version includes in-frame clones alone and lacks a portion of them. The sample lists approximately 150,000 clones, approximately 88% occurring once. Germline V CDR1 and CDR2: SGHDT, YYEEEE. The CDR3 sequence is 15 residues long. V shed 0 bases, J shed 0 bases, and the junction held 2 bases outside the gene matches. This chain connects TRBV5-6 to TRBJ2-5, with TRBD1 matching over 7 bases. Sequenced sample: PBMCs. The source of this sequence is a woman between 35 and 50 years old in good health and CMV-seronegative. CDR3 amino acids: CASSLGGQYQETQYF. The CDR3 DNA follows: TGTGCCAGCAGCTTGGGGGGACAGTACCAAGAGACCCAGTACTTC.